This T cell receptor beta chain was captured in a study of T-cell reconstitution after alpha-beta-depleted transplantation in children. CDR1 and CDR2 from the germline V gene are SGHTA and FQGNSA. The V gene end was trimmed by 5 bases and the J gene end by 1 base; junction bases not matched to a gene: 7. The CDR3 sequence is 15 residues long. TCRbeta library construction was performed incorporating unique molecular identifiers. TCRdb re-derived calls from the PCR reads in MiXCR, one entry per CDR3 protein. The sample lists about 230,000 distinct CDR3 sequences, more than 7.5% occurring once. This clonotype was recorded at least ten times.

The clonotype was recovered from a human donor who donated a stem cell graft to a child with SCID. The genes are TRBV7-2 and TRBJ1-1; TRBD1 agrees at 7 bases. The specimen comprised PBMCs from the stem cell graft donor, sampled from the stem cell graft. The CDR3 coding sequence is TGTGCCAGCAGCGACCAGGGGGTTGGGAACACTGAAGCTTTCTTT. As protein: CASSDQGVGNTEAFF.